This is a list of T cell receptor beta chains from one sample in a study of blood T cell repertoires in COVID-19. Here immunoSEQ multiplex PCR was the method, and the copy in TCRdb shows in-frame clones only, minus some. Of some 100,000 clones listed, roughly 79% are singletons. Material: peripheral blood. These receptors were obtained from a woman aged 70-85 years with acute or convalescent COVID-19. CDR3s include the opening cysteine and the closing phenylalanine or tryptophan.

TRBJ1-1 | TRBV29-1 | CSVGGGTVNTEAFF
TRBJ1-6 | TRBV7-9 | CASSLDGSNSPLHF
TRBJ1-6 | TRBV7-2 | CASSLGPNSPLHF
TRBJ2-1 | TRBV11-3 | CASSLEQYNEQFF
TRBJ2-4 | TRBV11-3 | CASSLDGGSGIQYF
TRBJ2-1 | TRBV5-1 | CASSARTSGTTNEQFF
TRBJ1-6 | TRBV11-2 | CASSFGLQGLSPLHF
TRBJ1-6 | TRBV7-6 | CASSLALTDGGDETLHF
TRBJ1-4 | TRBV4-1 | CASSQVYEKLFF
TRBJ2-5 | TRBV6-5 | CASTYWDREDETQYF
TRBJ2-3 | TRBV14 | CASSHPNRGPGYF
TRBJ1-1 | TRBV7-9 | CASSLTTGEAFF
TRBJ2-4 | TRBV10-3 | CAISEGTSGGENIQYF